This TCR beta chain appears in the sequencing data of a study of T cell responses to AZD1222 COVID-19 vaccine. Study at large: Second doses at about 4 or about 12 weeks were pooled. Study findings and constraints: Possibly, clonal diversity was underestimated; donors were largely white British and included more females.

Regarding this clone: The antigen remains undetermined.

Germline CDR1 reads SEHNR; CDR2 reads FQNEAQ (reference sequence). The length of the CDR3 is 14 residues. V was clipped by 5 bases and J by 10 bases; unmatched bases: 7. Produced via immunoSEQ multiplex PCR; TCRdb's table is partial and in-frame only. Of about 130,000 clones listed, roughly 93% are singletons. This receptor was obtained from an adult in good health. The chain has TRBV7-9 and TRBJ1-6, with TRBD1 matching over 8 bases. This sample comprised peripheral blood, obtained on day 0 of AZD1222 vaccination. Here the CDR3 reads CASSPQTGESPLHF. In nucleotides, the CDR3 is TGTGCCAGCAGCCCCCAGACAGGGGAATCACCCCTCCACTTT. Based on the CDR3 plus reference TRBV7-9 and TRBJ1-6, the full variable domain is DTGVSQNPRHKITKRGQNVTFRCDPISEHNRLYWYRQTLGQGPEFLTYFQNEAQLEKSRLLSDRFSAERPKGSFSTLEIQRTEQGDSAMYLCASSPQTGESPLHFGNGTRLTVT.